The rows below give T cell receptor beta chains drawn from one sample of a study of human T cells and chemical hapten exposure. TCRdb analysed the RACE reads with MiXCR anew, one entry per CDR3 protein. The sample has around 99,000 distinct CDR3 sequences, roughly 12% seen once. Material: whole blood, obtained in connection with sensitization to the hapten diphenylcyclopropenone (DPC). These receptors were obtained from a woman aged 40 to 50 with alopecia areata. Some clones in this sample may be carry-over from other donors' samples. CDR3s include the opening cysteine and the closing phenylalanine or tryptophan. The order of the fields is CDR3 DNA, CDR3 protein, D gene, V gene, J gene, clone size. A D gene is named only where the DNA matches it firmly. The listing skips clone size in some rows; elsewhere it reads once, few, many or a size class.

cdr3_nt: TGCGCCAGCAAGCGGGGGTTCGAGACAGATACGCAGTATTTT
cdr3_aa: CASKRGFETDTQYF
d_call: TRBD2
v_call: TRBV5-1
j_call: TRBJ2-3
clone_size: many

cdr3_nt: TGTGCCAGCAGCTTAAAGGGGGCCTCACCCCTCCACTTT
cdr3_aa: CASSLKGASPLHF
d_call: TRBD1
v_call: TRBV7-6
j_call: TRBJ1-6
clone_size: many

cdr3_nt: TGCGCCAGCGCTACCGGAGGAGTTACTGAAGCTTTCTTT
cdr3_aa: CASATGGVTEAFF
d_call: .
v_call: TRBV5-1
j_call: TRBJ1-1
clone_size: .

cdr3_nt: TGTGCCAGCAGTTTGGTTTACGGTGAAAAACTGTTTTTT
cdr3_aa: CASSLVYGEKLFF
d_call: .
v_call: TRBV28
j_call: TRBJ1-4
clone_size: .

cdr3_nt: TGTGCCAGCAGTTTACCCCAGGTCCATGGCTACACCTTC
cdr3_aa: CASSLPQVHGYTF
d_call: .
v_call: TRBV28
j_call: TRBJ1-2
clone_size: .

cdr3_nt: TGTGCCAGCAGCGTAGGAACAGGGCCCTACGAGCAGTACTTC
cdr3_aa: CASSVGTGPYEQYF
d_call: .
v_call: TRBV9
j_call: TRBJ2-7
clone_size: .

cdr3_nt: TGCGCCAGCAGCCTTGACCCCCCCAGGGGTAGATACGAGCAGTACTTC
cdr3_aa: CASSLDPPRGRYEQYF
d_call: .
v_call: TRBV5-1
j_call: TRBJ2-7
clone_size: .

cdr3_nt: TGTGCCAGCAGCCAGAGCGGGAGAGTAGGCAATGAGCAGTTCTTC
cdr3_aa: CASSQSGRVGNEQFF
d_call: TRBD2
v_call: TRBV7-3
j_call: TRBJ2-1
clone_size: many

cdr3_nt: TGTGCCAGCAGTTCGGGAGGTGGGGCCAACGTCCTGACTTTC
cdr3_aa: CASSSGGGANVLTF
d_call: TRBD2
v_call: TRBV6-2/TRBV6-3
j_call: TRBJ2-6
clone_size: few

cdr3_nt: TGTGCCAGCAGCCAAGATTGGAACACTGAAGCTTTCTTT
cdr3_aa: CASSQDWNTEAFF
d_call: .
v_call: TRBV4-2
j_call: TRBJ1-1
clone_size: .

cdr3_nt: TGTGCCAGCAGCTCGTCGTGGTTGGGCCAGCCGAACACTGAAGCTTTCTTT
cdr3_aa: CASSSSWLGQPNTEAFF
d_call: .
v_call: TRBV7-6
j_call: TRBJ1-1
clone_size: few